The T cell receptor (beta chain) under discussion was sequenced for a study of OX40 agonist ivuxolimab in advanced cancers. Study-wide context: With ivuxolimab, an agonistic anti-OX40 (CD134) antibody, patients were treated.

Using immunoSEQ multiplex PCR, the repertoire was profiled, and TCRdb retains in-frame clones only, with some absent. The sample has 35,000 to 45,000 clones, about 90% seen once. The germline gives CDR1 SGHVS, CDR2 FQNEAQ. The V gene lost 5 bases and the J gene lost 5 bases, with 13 bases spanning the gap. This CDR3 has 13 residues. The receptor was derived from an adult with an advanced solid tumor such as melanoma, head and neck, liver or kidney cancer. This sample comprised CD4+ or CD8+ T cells sorted from blood, obtained in a trial of the OX40 agonist ivuxolimab. The chain employs TRBV7-8 and TRBJ2-7; TRBD2 might be the D (5 bases). The CDR3 bases are TGTGCCAGCAGCCCCCCGGGGTCTAACGAGCAGTACTTC. It translates to CASSPPGSNEQYF.